The present T cell receptor beta chain was sequenced within a study of T-cell memory formation after mild COVID-19. Study context: Across donors, TCR clusters were largely donor specific.

Amplification by 5'RACE using constant-segment primers produced TCR alpha and TCR beta cDNA libraries that carried sample barcodes and UMIs. TCRdb re-analysed the 5' RACE reads in MiXCR, keeping a single row per CDR3 protein. The top ten clones hold around 21% of a sample with a few hundred thousand distinct CDR3 sequences, roughly 14% of them seen once. The germline CDR1 and CDR2 sequences are SGDLS and YYNGEE. CDR3 length: 13 amino acids. V lost 4 bases and J lost 2, with 10 bases in between. This sequence joins TRBV9 and TRBJ2-7; D gene unclear. The material sequenced was PBMCs or a T cell subset sorted from them (not recorded which). This clonotype originated in a man aged 18 to 30 who had mild COVID-19 (a few samples of this study predate the infection). Cell type and time point are not known. The CDR3: CASSYTPTYEQYF. As DNA, the CDR3 is TGTGCCAGCAGCTACACTCCCACCTACGAGCAGTACTTC.